These 5 T cell receptor beta chains originate from one sample sequenced in a study of blood T cell repertoires in COVID-19. Data came from immunoSEQ multiplex PCR; TCRdb stores just in-frame clones and leaves some out. The sample carries about 330,000 clones, 87% recorded once. Sequencing used PBMCs or T cells enriched from blood (not recorded which). The receptor source for this set is a woman aged 25 to 39 who had recovered from COVID-19.

CDR3 protein: CASSHQPGQLNTGELFF. CDR3 coding DNA: TGCGCCAGCAGCCACCAACCGGGACAGCTCAACACCGGGGAGCTGTTTTTT. The rearrangement joins TRBV4-1 to TRBJ2-2; 7 positions match TRBD1. The CDR3 has 17 residues. V lost 3 bases to trimming and J lost 2 bases; unmatched junction nucleotides: 9. Germline V gene data show CDR1 as MGHRA and CDR2 as YSYEKL.

V gene TRBV19 combines with J gene TRBJ1-4; 7 positions match TRBD1. In germline, CDR1 is LNHDA, CDR2 SQIVND (reference sequence). The V segment lost 5 bases and the J segment 0 bases; nucleotides outside the gene matches: 6. The CDR3 is 16 residues long. CDR3 sequence: CASSARQGATNEKLFF. The CDR3 nucleotides read TGTGCCAGTAGTGCGCGACAGGGAGCAACTAATGAAAAACTGTTTTTT.

The V and J genes are TRBV10-2 and TRBJ1-1; D perhaps matches TRBD1 (6 bases). The length of the CDR3 is 14 residues. Germline values: CDR1 WSHSY, CDR2 SAAADI. With 5 bases removed from V and 4 bases from J, the gap between germline ends came to 14 bases. CDR3 in DNA: TGCGCCAGCAGTACAACGCAGGGGATCACTGAAGCTTTCTTT. Residues: CASSTTQGITEAFF.

The chain couples TRBV7-9 to TRBJ1-1, with 7 bases aligning to TRBD1. Germline V gives CDR1 SEHNR, CDR2 FQNEAQ (reference sequence). The CDR3 is made up of 14 amino acids. The V gene end was trimmed by 5 bases and the J gene end by 4 bases; junction bases not matched to a gene: 7. The CDR3 DNA sequence: TGTGCCAGCAGCCTAGACAGGGAGAGCACTGAAGCTTTCTTT. It codes for CASSLDRESTEAFF.

CDR3 bases: TGTGCCAGCCGAGAGCACGATACGCAGTATTTT. This gives the protein CASREHDTQYF. The rearrangement joins TRBV25-1 to TRBJ2-3; D gene ambiguous. V lost 8 bases and J lost 6, with 9 bases in between. From germline, CDR1 is MGHDK and CDR2 SYGVNS. The CDR3 is 11 amino acids.